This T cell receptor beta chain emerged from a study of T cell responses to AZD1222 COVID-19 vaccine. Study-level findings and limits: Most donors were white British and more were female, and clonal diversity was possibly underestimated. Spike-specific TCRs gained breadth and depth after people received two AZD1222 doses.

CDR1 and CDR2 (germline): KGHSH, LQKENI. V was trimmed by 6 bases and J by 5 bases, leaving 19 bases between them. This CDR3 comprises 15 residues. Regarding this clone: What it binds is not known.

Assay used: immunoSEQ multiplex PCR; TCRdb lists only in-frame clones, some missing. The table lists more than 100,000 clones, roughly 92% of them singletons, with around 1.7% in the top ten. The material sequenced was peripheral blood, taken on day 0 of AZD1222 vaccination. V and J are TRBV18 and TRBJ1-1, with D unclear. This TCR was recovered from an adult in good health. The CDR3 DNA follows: TGTGCCAGCTCCCCTCCTTCCGGGATGTTTACTGAAGCTTTCTTT. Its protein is CASSPPSGMFTEAFF.